The source of this T cell receptor (beta chain) is a study of T cell responses to AZD1222 COVID-19 vaccine. Study-level results: With two AZD1222 doses given, Spike-specific TCR breadth and depth both rose. It was only after the peak T cell response that any repertoires were sampled.

The table came from immunoSEQ multiplex PCR; TCRdb's copy has only in-frame clones and leaves some out. There are some 150,000 clones in the sample; 70% to 90% occur only once, and about 5.4% lies in the top ten. J was trimmed by 5 bases and V by 3 bases; bases with no gene match: 8. From germline, CDR1 is KGHSH and CDR2 LQKENI. The CDR3 totals 16 residues. Concerning this clone itself: Its cognate antigen is unknown.

This TCR derives from an adult who received the MenACWY meningococcal vaccine as a control. V usage is TRBV18 and J usage is TRBJ1-2; 11 bases align to TRBD1. This specimen was peripheral blood, taken 28 days after the second dose of the MenACWY control vaccine. CDR3 sequence: CASSPPGTGGSYGYTF. The DNA for the CDR3 is TGTGCCAGCTCACCCCCCGGGACAGGGGGTTCGTATGGCTACACCTTC.